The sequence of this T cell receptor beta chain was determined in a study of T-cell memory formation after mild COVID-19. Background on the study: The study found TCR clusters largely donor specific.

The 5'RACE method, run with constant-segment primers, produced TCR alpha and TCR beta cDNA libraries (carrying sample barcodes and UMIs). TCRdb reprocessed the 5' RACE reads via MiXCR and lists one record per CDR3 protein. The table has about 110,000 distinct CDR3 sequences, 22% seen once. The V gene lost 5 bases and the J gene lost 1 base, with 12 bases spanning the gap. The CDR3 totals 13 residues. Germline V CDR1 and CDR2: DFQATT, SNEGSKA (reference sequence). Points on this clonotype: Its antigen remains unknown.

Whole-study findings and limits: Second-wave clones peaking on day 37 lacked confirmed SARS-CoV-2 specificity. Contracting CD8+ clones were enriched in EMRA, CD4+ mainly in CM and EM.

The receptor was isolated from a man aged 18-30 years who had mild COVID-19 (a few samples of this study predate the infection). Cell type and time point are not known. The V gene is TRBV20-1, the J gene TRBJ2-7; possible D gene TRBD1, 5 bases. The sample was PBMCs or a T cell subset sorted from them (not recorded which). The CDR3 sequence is CSAAPPGSYEQYF. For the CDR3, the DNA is TGCAGTGCTGCCCCCCCAGGGTCCTACGAGCAGTACTTC.